One TCR beta chain is described in this entry. The data are from a study of blood T cell repertoires in COVID-19. Across the whole study: COVID-19 samples collected from the United States, Italy and Spain covered acute and convalescent phases. T cells, B-cell-depleted T cells, or PBMCs provided the cDNA or gDNA that served as material.

V lost 4 bases to trimming and J lost 4 bases, with 15 bases between them. This CDR3 has 15 amino acids. Germline loops: CDR1 KGHDR, CDR2 SFDVKD. Original processing methods: Reference gene primer amplification yielded estimated nucleated cell counts. Profiled with immunoSEQ multiplex PCR; TCRdb holds only in-frame clones, not every one. Clone size and V and J calls were adopted from that table, with D and trimming inferred from the DNA. The data show 250,000 or so clones, nearly 90% seen once. The chain has TRBV24-1 and TRBJ2-5; tentatively, D is TRBD1 (7 bases). The sample taken for sequencing was peripheral blood. This receptor was obtained from a middle-aged woman who had recovered from COVID-19. CDR3 bases: TGTGCCACCAGTGACTACAACAGGGGAGGAGAGACCCAGTACTTC. Translation gives CATSDYNRGGETQYF.